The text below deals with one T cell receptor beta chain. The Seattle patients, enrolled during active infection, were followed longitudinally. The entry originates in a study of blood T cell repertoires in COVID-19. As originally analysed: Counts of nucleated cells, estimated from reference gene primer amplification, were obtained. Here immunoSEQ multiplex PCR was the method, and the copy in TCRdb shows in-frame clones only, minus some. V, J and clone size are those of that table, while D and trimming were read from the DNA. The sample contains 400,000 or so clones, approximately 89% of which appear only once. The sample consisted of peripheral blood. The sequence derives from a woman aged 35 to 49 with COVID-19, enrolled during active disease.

The DNA of the CDR3 is TGTGCCAGCAGTTTAGGGCGACAGGGGAGAGATACGCAGTATTTT. Translating it yields CASSLGRQGRDTQYF. The rearrangement links TRBV28 to TRBJ2-3; 8 bases fit TRBD1. This CDR3 is 15 amino acids long. With V trimmed by 2 bases and J by 5 bases, 6 bases remained unmatched. CDR1 and CDR2 from the germline V gene are MDHEN and SYDVKM.